This T cell receptor (beta chain) stems from a study of T cells in Graves' hyperthyroidism and ophthalmopathy. Criteria for exclusion of patients were uncontrolled infection, other autoimmune disease, pregnancy or lactation. The CDR3 covers 16 residues. V shed 5 bases, J shed 3 bases, and the junction held 9 bases outside the gene matches. Authors of the study amplified TCR beta CDR3 regions from RNA transcripts. Researchers ran a first-round RT-PCR on the TCR CDR3 using the HTBI primer set. TCRdb re-called the multiplex PCR reads through MiXCR, storing one row per CDR3 protein. Of 600,000 to 900,000 distinct CDR3 sequences in the sample, 15% to 20% are singletons; the top ten hold under 10%.

The V and J genes are TRBV12-3 or TRBV12-4 and TRBJ2-2; TRBD1 matches 7 bases. The clonotype comes from a man younger than 35 with Graves' hyperthyroidism. Specimen: blood. The CDR3 DNA is TGTGCCAGCAGTGGCCTCCCGGGACAGTACACCGGGGAGCTGTTTTTT. This sequence encodes CASSGLPGQYTGELFF.